Listed below are T cell receptor beta chains from one sample, sequenced in a study of T-cell reconstitution after alpha-beta-depleted transplantation in children. TCRdb independently ran MiXCR on the PCR reads; one entry per CDR3 protein. The data contain fewer than 130,000 distinct CDR3 sequences, 10% of them seen just once; the ten biggest clones take up 8%. The source material was PBMCs from the stem cell graft donor, sampled from the stem cell graft. These receptor sequences come from a human donor who donated a stem cell graft to a child with acute lymphoblastic leukemia. CDR3s include the opening cysteine and the closing phenylalanine or tryptophan. A D gene is named only where the DNA matches it firmly. A row's size may be missing; if present it is once, few, many or a size class.

TRBV20-1,TRBD2,TRBJ2-7,many,TGCAGTGCTAGTACCGGACTAGCGGGAGAAGTGAAATACGAGCAGTACTTC,CSASTGLAGEVKYEQYF
TRBV20-1,TRBD2,TRBJ2-1,many,TGCAGTGCTACCGCTAGCGGGAGGGCCTACAATGAGCAGTTCTTC,CSATASGRAYNEQFF
TRBV30,NA,TRBJ1-2,NA,TGTGCCTGGAGTGCCGGGGGAAGGTTTGGGAGCTACACCTTC,CAWSAGGRFGSYTF
TRBV6-2/TRBV6-3,TRBD2,TRBJ2-5,many,TGTGCCAGCAGTTACTCGATTCCTAGCGGGAACCAAGAGACCCAGTACTTC,CASSYSIPSGNQETQYF
TRBV5-1,TRBD1,TRBJ2-7,many,TGCGCCAGCAGACTACAGGGGCCAACCCGCTACGAGCAGTACTTC,CASRLQGPTRYEQYF
TRBV2,TRBD2,TRBJ2-5,many,TGTGCCAGCAGAGCAAGCGGGGGAGAGACCCAGTACTTC,CASRASGGETQYF
TRBV28,NA,TRBJ1-1,many,TGTGCCAGCAGTTTGAACCGGGCTTTCTTT,CASSLNRAFF
TRBV20-1,TRBD2,TRBJ2-7,many,TGCAGTGCTAGAAGGTTACGGGGGGATTCGTACGAGCAGTACTTC,CSARRLRGDSYEQYF
TRBV18,TRBD2,TRBJ2-3,many,TGTGCCAGCTCAACCCGGACTAGCGGGAGTTCAGATACGCAGTATTTT,CASSTRTSGSSDTQYF
TRBV30,TRBD1,TRBJ2-3,NA,TGTGCCCTTGGAGCAGGGGGCCATGAAGATACGCAGTATTTT,CALGAGGHEDTQYF
TRBV25-1,NA,TRBJ2-7,many,TGTGCCAGCAGTAAGAAGACTGGTGGGTACGAGCAGTACTTC,CASSKKTGGYEQYF
TRBV7-9,NA,TRBJ2-5,many,TGTGCCAGCAGCTGGAGGCAGGGTAGGGTGGAGACCCAGTACTTC,CASSWRQGRVETQYF
TRBV20-1,NA,TRBJ1-5,many,TGCAGTGTGAGTCGTCCGAGGAGCAATCAGCCCCAGCATTTT,CSVSRPRSNQPQHF
TRBV5-1,NA,TRBJ2-7,many,TGCGCCAGCAGCTTATCCTCCTACGAGCAGTACTTC,CASSLSSYEQYF